This T cell receptor beta chain was sequenced in a study of blood T cell repertoires in COVID-19. As for the study in general: Both acute and convalescent COVID-19 samples were obtained from the United States, Italy and Spain.

In the authors' methods: Amplification of reference gene primers was used by the study to estimate nucleated cell counts. Method: immunoSEQ multiplex PCR; TCRdb's copy keeps in-frame clones and lacks some. The V and J calls and clone size are taken from that table; D and trimming were inferred from the DNA. Of some 450,000 clones listed, around nine tenths are singletons. While infection was still active, Seattle patients were enrolled and then followed longitudinally. Sequencing was carried out using peripheral blood. The TCR comes from a man younger than 35 with COVID-19, enrolled during active disease.

CDR3 amino acids: CASSSATSGNSYEQYF. The CDR3 DNA sequence: TGTGCCAGCTCATCTGCGACTAGCGGGAACTCCTACGAGCAGTACTTC. V usage is TRBV18 and J usage is TRBJ2-7; 11 nucleotides agree with TRBD2. Per germline, CDR1 KGHSH and CDR2 LQKENI. Unmatched junction bases numbered 6, after V lost 5 bases and J lost 0 bases. The CDR3 has 16 amino acids.